Given below is one TCR beta chain in context. Germline V gene sequence: CDR1 MDHEN, CDR2 SYDVKM. The CDR3 totals 13 residues. Trimming stripped 2 bases from V and 1 base from J, with 3 bases between. This entry belongs to a study of blood T cell repertoires in COVID-19. Looking at the study overall: From T cells, B-cell-depleted T cells, or PBMCs came the material, which was cDNA or gDNA.

Original handling: Amplification with reference gene primers provided the estimates of nucleated cell counts. Using immunoSEQ multiplex PCR, the repertoire was profiled, and TCRdb retains in-frame clones only, with some absent. Clone size and the V and J calls come from that table; the DNA yielded D and trimming. The table includes some 200,000 clones, 86% detected once. Sequencing was performed on peripheral blood. The chain recombines TRBV28 with TRBJ1-5; D remains unclear. The sequence was collected from a woman aged 80 or over in a cohort sampled during active or convalescent COVID-19. CDR3 coding DNA: TGTGCCAGCAGTTTAGGCAGCAATCAGCCCCAGCATTTT. Translated, it gives CASSLGSNQPQHF.